One TCR beta chain is described in this entry. The antigen is undetermined. The germline CDR1 and CDR2 sequences are SEHNR and FQNEAQ (reference sequence). V was trimmed by 3 bases and J by 0 bases, leaving 5 bases between them. This CDR3 spans 13 amino acids. These data come from a study of post-analysis software for immune sequencing data. Study context: Clinical courses comprised relapsing-remitting, secondary progressive and progressive-relapsing multiple sclerosis. General study results and limits: Among multiple sclerosis patients, normalized Chao1 diversity was significantly below that of controls. Patients carried 4 or 5 TRBV segments more frequently than controls did, and TRBV5-6, TRBV5-1 and TRBV20-1 were among them.

Carried by the TCR beta cDNA libraries were unique molecular identifiers. MiXCR, applied by TCRdb to the PCR reads, yields one record per CDR3 protein. The table records about 760,000 distinct CDR3 sequences, around 27% of them present only once. This chain uses TRBV7-9 with TRBJ1-1; unclear D gene. The sequence was obtained from a girl aged 5 to 17 with multiple sclerosis. Sequenced sample: blood. This CDR3 is CASSFWVNTEAFF. The CDR3 DNA reads TGTGCCAGCAGCTTCTGGGTGAACACTGAAGCTTTCTTT. Combining the CDR3 with reference TRBV7-9 and TRBJ1-1 gives the whole variable domain DTGVSQNPRHKITKRGQNVTFRCDPISEHNRLYWYRQTLGQGPEFLTYFQNEAQLEKSRLLSDRFSAERPKGSFSTLEIQRTEQGDSAMYLCASSFWVNTEAFFGQGTRLTVV.